This TCR beta chain was observed in a study of post-analysis software for immune sequencing data. Study in general: There were relapsing-remitting, secondary progressive and progressive-relapsing multiple sclerosis among the disease courses included.

General study results and limits: F-measure co-clustering was strong for batch-matched samples. When patients were compared with controls, about 5 TRBV segments were more frequent, TRBV5-6, TRBV5-1 and TRBV20-1 among them. Multiple sclerosis was associated with a significant reduction in normalized Chao1 diversity relative to controls.

This clonotype has more than one count but fewer than ten. Its specificity is unknown. The germline V gene has CDR1 SGHRS and CDR2 YFSETQ. The CDR3 has 18 residues. Trimming stripped 2 bases from V and 1 base from J, with 16 bases between. Sequencing libraries made from TCR beta cDNA carried unique molecular identifiers. Between roughly 1 and 10 million T cells gave rise to roughly 0.5 million cDNA molecules. TCRdb re-called the PCR reads with MiXCR, one entry per CDR3 protein. This table has hundreds of thousands of distinct CDR3 sequences, roughly 50% appearing once. This sequence joins TRBV5-1 and TRBJ2-6; no reliable D call. The sample comprised blood. The sequence came from a girl aged 10 to 17 with multiple sclerosis. Here the CDR3 DNA reads TGCGCCAGCAGCTTTTCGGCGGTCGGGCCATCTGGGGCCAACGTCCTGACTTTC. Translated, it gives CASSFSAVGPSGANVLTF.